These 17 T cell receptor beta chains share one sample of origin, sequenced in a study of OX40 agonist ivuxolimab in advanced cancers. Sequenced by immunoSEQ multiplex PCR; TCRdb stores in-frame clones only, minus some. The sample holds 35,000 to 55,000 clones; approximately 88% are singletons and the top ten take about 15%. Source: CD4+ or CD8+ T cells sorted from blood, taken in a trial of the OX40 agonist ivuxolimab. The source is an adult with an advanced solid tumor such as melanoma, head and neck, liver or kidney cancer.

The V and J genes are TRBV5-1 and TRBJ2-5; 8 positions agree with TRBD2. Germline V gene lookup returns CDR1 SGHRS and CDR2 YFSETQ. The junction had 19 bases not matched to a gene; V was cut back by 4 bases and J by 2 bases. The CDR3 sequence is 19 residues long. CDR3 protein: CASSTDWEASGLLQETQYF. The CDR3 DNA is TGCGCCAGCAGCACTGACTGGGAGGCTAGCGGGTTACTTCAAGAGACCCAGTACTTC.

The chain carries TRBV6-1 and TRBJ2-7, with no clear D. V dropped 0 bases and J dropped 3 bases, with 12 bases sitting between them. Per germline, CDR1 MNHNS and CDR2 SASEGT. This CDR3 has 15 amino acids. CDR3 region: CASSEAPAAYYEQYF. CDR3 bases: TGTGCCAGCAGTGAAGCCCCGGCAGCTTACTACGAGCAGTACTTC.

This rearrangement joins TRBV19 to TRBJ2-7; TRBD2 is a possible D gene (6 bases). Germline assignment: CDR1 LNHDA and CDR2 SQIVND (reference sequence). This CDR3 region has 14 residues. V was cut by 6 bases and J by 0 bases, with 12 bases left in between. In nucleotides, the CDR3 is TGTGCCAGTAGCCTAGCGAGCTCCTCCTACGAGCAGTACTTC. Its translation: CASSLASSSYEQYF.

The V gene is TRBV27, the J gene TRBJ2-7, with 9 bases fitting TRBD2. There are 15 residues in the CDR3. V shed 4 bases and J 2 bases; nucleotides not matched to a gene: 6. CDR1 and CDR2 from the germline V gene are MNHEY and SMNVEV (reference sequence). The CDR3 sequence is CASSYSSGTTYEQYF. For the CDR3, the DNA is TGTGCCAGCAGTTATTCTAGCGGGACCACCTACGAGCAGTACTTC.

The V call is TRBV7-3, the J call TRBJ2-7; D call uncertain. Germline V gives CDR1 SGHTA, CDR2 FQGTGA. Trimming pared 3 bases from V and 0 bases from J, leaving 12 bases between. The CDR3 consists of 15 residues. The CDR3 DNA reads TGTGCCAGCAGCTTCGCCAGCTACTACTCCTACGAGCAGTACTTC. This translates into CASSFASYYSYEQYF.

In this sample, this clone turned up a few times. The chain joins TRBV28 to TRBJ2-1; no clear D gene. Trimming stripped 4 bases from V and 2 bases from J, with 12 bases between. The CDR3 covers 15 residues. Germline CDR1 is MDHEN and CDR2 is SYDVKM. The CDR3 protein is CASSWGGSPYNEQFF. The CDR3, as DNA: TGTGCCAGCAGTTGGGGTGGGTCCCCCTACAATGAGCAGTTCTTC.

The genes are TRBV4-1 and TRBJ2-7, with 8 bases identical to TRBD2. Losses at the gene ends were 0 bases for V and 4 bases for J; bases not matched to a gene: 8. Germline V gives CDR1 MGHRA, CDR2 YSYEKL. The CDR3 totals 16 residues. DNA for the CDR3: TGCGCCAGCAGCCAAGACCCGGGGGGGCTACTATACGAGCAGTACTTC. It encodes CASSQDPGGLLYEQYF.

The chain recombines TRBV27 with TRBJ2-5, with D perhaps matching TRBD1 (6 bases). V was cut by 0 bases and J by 5 bases, with 10 bases left in between. CDR1 is MNHEY, CDR2 SMNVEV, per germline (reference sequence). The CDR3 has 14 amino acids. The CDR3 loop is CASSLSPGVETQYF. CDR3 nucleotides: TGTGCCAGCAGTTTATCCCCAGGGGTGGAGACCCAGTACTTC.

This chain uses TRBV5-5 with TRBJ2-7; D is possibly TRBD2 (6 bases). This CDR3 contains 14 residues. The V and J ends lost 2 bases and 0 bases respectively, with 9 bases between them. Germline V gene data show CDR1 as SGHKS and CDR2 as YYEKEE (reference sequence). The CDR3 nucleotides are TGTGCCAGCAGCTTTGGGCGGGACTCCTACGAGCAGTACTTC. The encoded protein is CASSFGRDSYEQYF.

The chain has TRBV27 and TRBJ2-5; D is ambiguous. V shed 6 bases and J shed 5 bases, with 13 bases lying between them. Germline V gene data show CDR1 as MNHEY and CDR2 as SMNVEV (reference sequence). The CDR3 runs to 13 residues. The CDR3 reads CASRTGRLETQYF. CDR3 DNA: TGTGCCAGCAGAACGGGCAGGTTGGAGACCCAGTACTTC.

The chain links TRBV7-6 to TRBJ2-7; D is possibly TRBD2 (5 bases). Germline values: CDR1 SGHVS, CDR2 FNYEAQ. Trimming pared 0 bases from V and 1 base from J, leaving 10 bases between. The CDR3 is 15 amino acids. CDR3 nucleotides: TGTGCCAGCAGCTTAGCTTCGGACTCTTCCTACGAGCAGTACTTC. Amino acids: CASSLASDSSYEQYF.

The V call is TRBV7-6, the J call TRBJ2-7; 12 bases are a match to TRBD2. The CDR3 has 17 residues. Germline values: CDR1 SGHVS, CDR2 FNYEAQ. Trimming cost V 3 bases and J 3 bases; bases outside gene matches: 9. The CDR3, as DNA: TGTGCCAGCAGCTTGGGCCCCCTAGCGGGAGGGGACTACGAGCAGTACTTC. Translation: CASSLGPLAGGDYEQYF.

This chain connects TRBV19 to TRBJ1-2; the match to TRBD1 covers 8 bases. The CDR3 length is 15 residues. The junction had 12 bases not matched to a gene; V was cut back by 5 bases and J by 7 bases. Germline CDR1 is LNHDA and CDR2 is SQIVND (reference sequence). The CDR3 reads CASSLRRGREVGYTF. CDR3 nucleotide sequence: TGTGCCAGTAGTCTCCGCAGGGGGCGAGAGGTTGGCTACACCTTC.

This clone was seen more than once but under ten times. The J gene is TRBJ1-1, the V gene TRBV30; D unresolved. The CDR3 runs 11 residues. V lost 5 bases and J lost 7, with 11 bases in between. Germline lookup yields CDR1 GTSNPN and CDR2 SVGIG (reference sequence). The CDR3 DNA reads as TGTGCCTGGGTAACCCGGATTGAAGCTTTCTTT. Its protein is CAWVTRIEAFF.

In this sample, this clone turned up once. V is TRBV19 and J is TRBJ2-2; possibly TRBD1 for D (6 bases). The CDR3 is made up of 14 amino acids. The germline gives CDR1 LNHDA, CDR2 SQIVND (reference sequence). The V and J ends lost 6 bases and 0 bases respectively, with 8 bases between them. This CDR3 reads CASRPGANTGELFF. The CDR3, as DNA: TGTGCCAGTAGGCCAGGGGCGAACACCGGGGAGCTGTTTTTT.

CDR3 loop: CASSPGGGYTF. DNA of the CDR3: TGTGCCAGTAGTCCCGGGGGCGGCTACACCTTC. The chain has TRBV19 and TRBJ1-2; D possibly corresponds to TRBD1 (6 bases). Germline V CDR1 and CDR2: LNHDA, SQIVND (reference sequence). CDR3 length: 11 residues. The V end was cut by 5 bases, the J end by 8 bases, with 9 bases between.

Concerning this clone: Just one base apart from a much larger clone, this may be a read error. CDR3 DNA: TGTGCCAGCAGGATAGAACAGGGGGTAAACTATGGCTACACCTTC. Translating gives CASRIEQGVNYGYTF. The V call is TRBV6-1, the J call TRBJ1-2; 8 bases fit TRBD1. CDR1 is MNHNS and CDR2 is SASEGT in the germline V gene. V shed 6 bases and J 2 bases; nucleotides not matched to a gene: 8. The CDR3 sequence is 15 residues long.